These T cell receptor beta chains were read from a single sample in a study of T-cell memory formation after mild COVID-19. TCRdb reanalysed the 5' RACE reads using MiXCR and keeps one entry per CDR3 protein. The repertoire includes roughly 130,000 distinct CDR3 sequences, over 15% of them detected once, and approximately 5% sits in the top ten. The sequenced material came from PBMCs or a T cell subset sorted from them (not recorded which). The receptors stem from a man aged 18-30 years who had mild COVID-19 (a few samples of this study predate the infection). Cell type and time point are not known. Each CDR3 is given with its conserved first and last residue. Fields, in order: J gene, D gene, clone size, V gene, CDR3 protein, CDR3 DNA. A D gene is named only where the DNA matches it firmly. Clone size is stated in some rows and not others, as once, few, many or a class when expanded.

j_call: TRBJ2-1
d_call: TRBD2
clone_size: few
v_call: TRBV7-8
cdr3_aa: CASSVLTSGGYNEQFF
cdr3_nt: TGTGCCAGCAGCGTCCTTACTAGCGGGGGGTACAATGAGCAGTTCTTC

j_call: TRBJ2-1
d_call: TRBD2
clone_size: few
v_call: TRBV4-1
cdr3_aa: CASSHLAAGAIYNEQFF
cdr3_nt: TGCGCCAGCAGCCATCTGGCAGCGGGGGCCATATACAATGAGCAGTTCTTC

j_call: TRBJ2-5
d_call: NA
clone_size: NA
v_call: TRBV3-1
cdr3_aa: CASSPWSGETQYF
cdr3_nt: TGTGCCAGCAGCCCCTGGTCGGGGGAGACCCAGTACTTC

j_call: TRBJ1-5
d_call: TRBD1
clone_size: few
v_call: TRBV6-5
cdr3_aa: CASSRGTGRGQPQHF
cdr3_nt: TGTGCCAGCAGTCGCGGGACAGGGAGGGGTCAGCCCCAGCATTTT

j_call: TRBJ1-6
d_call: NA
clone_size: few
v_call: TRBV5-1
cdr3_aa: CASSQGASALHF
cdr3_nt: TGCGCCAGCAGCCAAGGGGCCTCGGCCCTCCACTTT

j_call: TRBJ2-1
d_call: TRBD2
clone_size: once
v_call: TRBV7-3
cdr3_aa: CASSPTSGEWGEQFF
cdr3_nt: TGTGCCAGCAGCCCGACTAGCGGGGAGTGGGGGGAGCAGTTCTTC

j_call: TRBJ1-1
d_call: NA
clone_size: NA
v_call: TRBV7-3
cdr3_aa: CASSFSDGNTEAFF
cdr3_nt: TGTGCCAGCAGCTTCTCGGACGGGAACACTGAAGCTTTCTTT

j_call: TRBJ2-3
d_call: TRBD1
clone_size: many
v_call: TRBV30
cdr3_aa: CAWSHGTANTDTQYF
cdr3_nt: TGTGCCTGGAGTCACGGGACAGCTAACACAGATACGCAGTATTTT

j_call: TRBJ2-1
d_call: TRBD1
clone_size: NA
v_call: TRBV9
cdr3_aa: CASSANYRTGNSYNEQFF
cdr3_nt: TGTGCCAGCAGCGCCAACTACCGGACAGGGAACTCCTACAATGAGCAGTTCTTC

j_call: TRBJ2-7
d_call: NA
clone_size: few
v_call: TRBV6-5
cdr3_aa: CASRFSGTRNLYEQYF
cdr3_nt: TGTGCCAGCAGATTCTCCGGGACAAGAAATCTCTACGAGCAGTACTTC

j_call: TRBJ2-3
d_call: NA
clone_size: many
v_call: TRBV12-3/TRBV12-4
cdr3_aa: CASSWVGSDTQYF
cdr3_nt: TGTGCCAGCAGTTGGGTAGGATCGGATACGCAGTATTTT

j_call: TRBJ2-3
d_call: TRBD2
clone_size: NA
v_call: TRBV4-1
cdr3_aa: CASSQDTGGGYTQYF
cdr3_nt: TGCGCCAGCAGCCAAGATACTGGGGGGGGTTATACGCAGTATTTT

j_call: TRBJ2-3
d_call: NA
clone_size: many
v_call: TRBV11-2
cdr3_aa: CASSPGISDTQYF
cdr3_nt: TGTGCCAGCAGCCCAGGGATTTCGGATACGCAGTATTTT

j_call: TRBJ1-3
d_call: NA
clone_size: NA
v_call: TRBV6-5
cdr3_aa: CASSYSRAGAGNTIYF
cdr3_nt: TGTGCCAGCAGTTACTCCCGGGCAGGGGCCGGAAACACCATATATTTT

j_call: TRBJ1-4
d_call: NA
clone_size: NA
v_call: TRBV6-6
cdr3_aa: CASKGGATNEKLFF
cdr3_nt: TGTGCCAGCAAAGGGGGAGCAACTAATGAAAAACTGTTTTTT

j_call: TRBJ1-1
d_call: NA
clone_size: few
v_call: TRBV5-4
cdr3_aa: CASSFGSNTEAFF
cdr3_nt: TGTGCCAGCAGCTTTGGGTCGAACACTGAAGCTTTCTTT

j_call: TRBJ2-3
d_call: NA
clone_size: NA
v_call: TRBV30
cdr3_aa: CAWSVGTVSTDTQYF
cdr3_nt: TGTGCCTGGAGTGTAGGTACGGTTAGCACAGATACGCAGTATTTT

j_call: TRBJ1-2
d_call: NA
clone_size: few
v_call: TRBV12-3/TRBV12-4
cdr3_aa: CASSPTGYGYTF
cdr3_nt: TGTGCCAGCAGTCCAACAGGCTATGGCTACACCTTC

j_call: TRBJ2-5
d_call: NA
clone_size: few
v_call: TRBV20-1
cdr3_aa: CSVAWGETQYF
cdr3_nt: TGCAGTGTAGCGTGGGGTGAGACCCAGTACTTC

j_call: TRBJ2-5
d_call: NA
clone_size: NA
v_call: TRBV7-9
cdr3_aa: CASSSEKETQYF
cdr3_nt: TGTGCCAGCAGCTCGGAGAAAGAGACCCAGTACTTC

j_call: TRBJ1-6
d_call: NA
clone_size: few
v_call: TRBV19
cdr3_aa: CASSLPTGGGSPLHF
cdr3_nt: TGTGCCAGTAGTCTGCCGACCGGGGGAGGTTCACCCCTCCACTTT

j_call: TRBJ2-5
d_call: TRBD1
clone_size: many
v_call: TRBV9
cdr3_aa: CASSERLGRGPIETQYF
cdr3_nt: TGTGCCAGCAGCGAGCGCCTGGGCAGGGGGCCTATCGAGACCCAGTACTTC

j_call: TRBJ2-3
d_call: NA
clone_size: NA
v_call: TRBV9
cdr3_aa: CASSDGGFTDTQYF
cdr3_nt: TGTGCCAGCAGCGATGGGGGTTTCACAGATACGCAGTATTTT

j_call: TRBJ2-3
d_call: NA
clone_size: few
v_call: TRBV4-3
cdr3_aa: CASSQDARGASTDTQYF
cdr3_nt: TGCGCCAGCAGCCAAGACGCGAGAGGCGCTAGCACAGATACGCAGTATTTT

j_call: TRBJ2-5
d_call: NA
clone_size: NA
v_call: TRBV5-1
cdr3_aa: CASSRTQSGGQETQYF
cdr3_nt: TGCGCCAGCAGCCGGACCCAGTCCGGCGGCCAAGAGACCCAGTACTTC

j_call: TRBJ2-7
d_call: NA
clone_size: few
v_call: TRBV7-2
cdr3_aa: CASSSPGTFTYEQYF
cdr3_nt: TGTGCCAGCAGCTCTCCGGGGACATTCACCTACGAGCAGTACTTC

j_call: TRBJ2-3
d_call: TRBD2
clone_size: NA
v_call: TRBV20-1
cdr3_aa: CGGVAGAPTDTQYF
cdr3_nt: TGCGGGGGGGTAGCGGGGGCGCCCACAGATACGCAGTATTTT

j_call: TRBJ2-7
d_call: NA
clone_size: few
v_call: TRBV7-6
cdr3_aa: CASSQTQGYEQYF
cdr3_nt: TGTGCCAGCAGCCAAACTCAGGGCTACGAGCAGTACTTC

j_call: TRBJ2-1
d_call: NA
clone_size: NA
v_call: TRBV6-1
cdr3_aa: CASSELPFSGKQFF
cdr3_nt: TGTGCCAGCAGTGAGCTTCCCTTTTCGGGTAAGCAGTTCTTC

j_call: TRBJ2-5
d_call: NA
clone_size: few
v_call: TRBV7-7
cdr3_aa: CASSSGSGGETQYF
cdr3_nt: TGTGCTAGCAGCTCGGGATCCGGGGGCGAGACCCAGTACTTC

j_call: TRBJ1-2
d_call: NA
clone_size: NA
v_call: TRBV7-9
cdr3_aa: CASSLLGGPSYGYTF
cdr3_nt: TGTGCCAGCAGCTTATTGGGGGGGCCAAGTTATGGCTACACCTTC

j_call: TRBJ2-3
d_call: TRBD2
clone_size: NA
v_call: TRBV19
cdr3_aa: CASSFRLAGTDTQYF
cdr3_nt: TGTGCCAGTAGTTTTCGACTAGCGGGTACAGATACGCAGTATTTT

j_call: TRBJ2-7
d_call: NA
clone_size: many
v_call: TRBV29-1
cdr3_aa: CSVKGGVDEYF
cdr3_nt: TGCAGCGTTAAGGGTGGGGTCGATGAGTACTTC

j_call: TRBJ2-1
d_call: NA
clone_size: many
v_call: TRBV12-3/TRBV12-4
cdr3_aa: CASSLAERGEQFF
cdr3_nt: TGTGCCAGCAGTTTAGCGGAACGAGGGGAGCAGTTCTTC

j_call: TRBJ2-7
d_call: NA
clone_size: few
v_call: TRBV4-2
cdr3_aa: CASSHTRDSTYEQYF
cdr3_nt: TGTGCCAGCAGCCACACCCGGGACTCGACCTACGAGCAGTACTTC

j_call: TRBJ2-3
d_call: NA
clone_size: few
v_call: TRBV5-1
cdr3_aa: CASSPDPSSGTQYF
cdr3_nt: TGCGCCAGCAGCCCGGACCCCTCCTCGGGTACGCAGTATTTT

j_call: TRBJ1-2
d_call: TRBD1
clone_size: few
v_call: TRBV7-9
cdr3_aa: CASSFYRGGGYTF
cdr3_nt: TGTGCCAGCAGCTTTTACAGGGGTGGAGGCTACACCTTC

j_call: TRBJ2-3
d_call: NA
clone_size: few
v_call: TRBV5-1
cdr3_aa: CASSLDPASTDTQYF
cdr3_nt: TGCGCCAGCAGCTTGGACCCCGCTAGTACAGATACGCAGTATTTT

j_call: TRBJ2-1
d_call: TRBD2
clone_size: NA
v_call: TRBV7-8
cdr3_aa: CASSSKGALAGDSYNEQFF
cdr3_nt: TGTGCCAGCAGTTCAAAAGGGGCCCTAGCGGGGGACTCCTACAATGAGCAGTTCTTC

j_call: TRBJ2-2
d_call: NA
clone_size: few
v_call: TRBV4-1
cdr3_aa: CASSQDPGTGELFF
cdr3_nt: TGCGCCAGCAGCCAAGATCCGGGAACCGGGGAGCTGTTTTTT

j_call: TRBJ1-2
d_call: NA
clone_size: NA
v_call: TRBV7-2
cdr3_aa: CASSGVPGLNYGYTF
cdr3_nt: TGTGCCAGCTCCGGAGTCCCGGGGTTGAACTATGGCTACACCTTC

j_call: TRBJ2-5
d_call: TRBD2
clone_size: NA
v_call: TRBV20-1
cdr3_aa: CSARGLAGAEQETQYF
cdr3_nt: TGCAGTGCTAGGGGACTAGCGGGGGCGGAACAAGAGACCCAGTACTTC

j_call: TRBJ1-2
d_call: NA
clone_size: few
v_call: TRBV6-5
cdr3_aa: CASSKGGGYYGYTF
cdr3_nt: TGTGCCAGCAGCAAAGGGGGGGGCTACTATGGCTACACCTTC

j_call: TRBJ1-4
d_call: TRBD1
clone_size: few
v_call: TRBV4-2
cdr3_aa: CASSQDGRRDRGLATNEKLFF
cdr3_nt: TGTGCCAGCAGCCAAGATGGGAGGCGGGACAGGGGGCTTGCAACTAATGAAAAACTGTTTTTT

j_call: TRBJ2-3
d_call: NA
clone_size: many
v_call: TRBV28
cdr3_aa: CASRGQSGSTDTQYF
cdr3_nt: TGTGCCAGCAGGGGACAATCAGGCAGCACAGATACGCAGTATTTT